This entry lists 6 T cell receptor beta chains sequenced from one sample in a study of blood T cell repertoires in COVID-19. Here immunoSEQ multiplex PCR was the method, and the copy in TCRdb shows in-frame clones only, minus some. Of 95,000 to 150,000 clones listed, 81% are singletons. The sequenced sample consisted of peripheral blood. These receptors all stem from a young man with COVID-19, enrolled during active disease.

This clone was detected only once. The CDR3 loop reads CASSLKRKTYEQYF. The DNA of the CDR3 is TGTGCCAGCAGCTTAAAGCGGAAAACCTACGAGCAGTACTTC. This chain connects TRBV7-9 to TRBJ2-7; D may be TRBD2 (5 bases). With 2 bases removed from V and 2 bases from J, the gap between germline ends came to 10 bases. Germline loops: CDR1 SEHNR, CDR2 FQNEAQ (reference sequence). CDR3 length: 14 amino acids.

This sequence joins TRBV18 and TRBJ1-4; D is unclear. The V end was cut by 6 bases, the J end by 3 bases, with 11 bases between. Germline V gene sequence: CDR1 KGHSH, CDR2 LQKENI. This CDR3 has 14 amino acids. In nucleotides, the CDR3 is TGTGCCAGCTCGGCGGTTTCAGCTAATGAAAAACTGTTTTTT. It is translated as CASSAVSANEKLFF.

This clone was detected only once. The chain couples TRBV23-1 to TRBJ2-2; the D gene is possibly TRBD2 (6 bases). TRBV23-1 is filed as an ORF, its function uncertain. Between the trimmed V and J ends, which lost 3 bases and 0 bases, there was a span of 11 bases. This CDR3 spans 16 amino acids. The CDR3 loop reads CASSQPGTPNTGELFF. The CDR3, as DNA: TGCGCCAGCAGTCAGCCCGGGACTCCGAACACCGGGGAGCTGTTTTTT.

The chain recombines TRBV7-8 with TRBJ1-5; D not resolved. V was shortened by 5 bases and J by 3 bases, with 23 bases between the two germline ends. This CDR3 has 18 residues. The germline V gene encodes CDR1 SGHVS and CDR2 FQNEAQ. The CDR3 nucleotides are TGTGCCAGCAGCCTACCTGGCCCCCTCACCTCCGTCAATCAGCCCCAGCATTTT. It codes for CASSLPGPLTSVNQPQHF.

The chain links TRBV4-1 to TRBJ2-7, with 8 bases identical to TRBD2. This CDR3 is built from 16 residues. CDR1 is MGHRA, CDR2 YSYEKL, per germline. Trimming at V came to 1 base and at J to 4 bases, leaving 9 bases not matched to a gene. CDR3 region: CASSQVVGGAEYEQYF. CDR3 DNA: TGCGCCAGCAGCCAAGTTGTCGGGGGGGCCGAGTACGAGCAGTACTTC.

The rearrangement links TRBV7-2 to TRBJ1-2; a possible D gene is TRBD1 (5 bases). This CDR3 region has 14 residues. Germline V CDR1 and CDR2: SGHTA, FQGNSA. V lost 1 base, J lost 8 bases, and 14 bases lay in between. DNA for the CDR3: TGTGCCAGCAGCTTAGTTGGCAGGGCGCAAGGCTACACCTTC. It is translated as CASSLVGRAQGYTF.